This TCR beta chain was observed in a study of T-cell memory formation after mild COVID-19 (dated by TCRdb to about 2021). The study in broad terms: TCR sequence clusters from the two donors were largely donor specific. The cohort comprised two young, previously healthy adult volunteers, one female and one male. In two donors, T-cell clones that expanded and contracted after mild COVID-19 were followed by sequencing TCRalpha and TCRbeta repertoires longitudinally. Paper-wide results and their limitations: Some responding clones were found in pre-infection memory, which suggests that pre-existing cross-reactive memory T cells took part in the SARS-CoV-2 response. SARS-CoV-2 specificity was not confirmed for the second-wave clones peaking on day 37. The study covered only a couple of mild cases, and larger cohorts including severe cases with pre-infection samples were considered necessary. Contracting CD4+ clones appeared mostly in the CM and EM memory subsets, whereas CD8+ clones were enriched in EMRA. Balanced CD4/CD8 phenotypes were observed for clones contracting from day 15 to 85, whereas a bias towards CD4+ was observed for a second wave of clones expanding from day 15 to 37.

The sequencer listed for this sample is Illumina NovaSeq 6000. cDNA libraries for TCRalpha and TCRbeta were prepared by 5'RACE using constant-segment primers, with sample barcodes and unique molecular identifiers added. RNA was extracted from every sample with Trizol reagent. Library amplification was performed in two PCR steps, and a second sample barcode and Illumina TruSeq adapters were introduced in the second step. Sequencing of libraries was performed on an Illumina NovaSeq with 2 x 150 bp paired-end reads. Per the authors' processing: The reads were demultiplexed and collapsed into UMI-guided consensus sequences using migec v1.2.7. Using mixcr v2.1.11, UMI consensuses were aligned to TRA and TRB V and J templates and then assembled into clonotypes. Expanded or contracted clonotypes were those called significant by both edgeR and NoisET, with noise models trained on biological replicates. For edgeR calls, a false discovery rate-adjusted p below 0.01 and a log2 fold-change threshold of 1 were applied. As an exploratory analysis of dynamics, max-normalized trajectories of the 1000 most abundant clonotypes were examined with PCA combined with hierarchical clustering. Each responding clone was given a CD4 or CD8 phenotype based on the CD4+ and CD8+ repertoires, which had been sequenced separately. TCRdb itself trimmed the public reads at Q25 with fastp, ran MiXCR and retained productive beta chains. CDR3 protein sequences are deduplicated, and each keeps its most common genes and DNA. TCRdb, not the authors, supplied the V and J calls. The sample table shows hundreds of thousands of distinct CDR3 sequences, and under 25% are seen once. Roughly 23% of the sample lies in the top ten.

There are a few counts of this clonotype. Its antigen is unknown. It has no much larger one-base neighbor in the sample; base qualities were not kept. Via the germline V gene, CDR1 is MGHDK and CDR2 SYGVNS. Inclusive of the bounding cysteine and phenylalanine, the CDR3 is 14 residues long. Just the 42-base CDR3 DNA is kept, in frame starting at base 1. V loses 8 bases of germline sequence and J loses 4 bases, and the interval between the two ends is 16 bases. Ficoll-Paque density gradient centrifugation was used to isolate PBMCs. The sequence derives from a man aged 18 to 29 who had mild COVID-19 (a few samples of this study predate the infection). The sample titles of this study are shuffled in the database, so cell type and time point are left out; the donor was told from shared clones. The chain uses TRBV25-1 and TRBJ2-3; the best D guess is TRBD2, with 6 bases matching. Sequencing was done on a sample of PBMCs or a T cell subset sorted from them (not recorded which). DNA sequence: TGTGCCAGCGGCGATGGGATAGCGGCAGATACGCAGTATTTT. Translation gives CASGDGIAADTQYF. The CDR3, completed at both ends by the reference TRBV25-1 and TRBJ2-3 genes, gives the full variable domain EADIYQTPRYLVIGTGKKITLECSQTMGHDKMYWYQQDPGMELHLIHYSYGVNSTEKGDLSSESTVSRIRTEHFPLTLESARPSHTSQYLCASGDGIAADTQYFGPGTRLTVL.